Listed below are T cell receptor beta chains from one sample, sequenced in a study of blood T cell repertoires in COVID-19. TCRdb's copy holds only in-frame clones and misses some; the assay was immunoSEQ multiplex PCR. The sample includes 50,000 to 65,000 clones, approximately 86% seen only once; the top ten take less than 5%. Sequencing was performed on peripheral blood. These receptors came from a man aged 60 to 75 with acute or convalescent COVID-19. CDR3s include the opening cysteine and the closing phenylalanine or tryptophan. D genes are given only for firm matches. Expanded clones get a size class; other rows say once, few or many, or leave the size out.

D	size	V	J	CDR3	DNA
-	-	TRBV19	TRBJ2-5	CASSSLGAQETQYF	TGTGCCAGTAGCTCCCTGGGGGCTCAAGAGACCCAGTACTTC
TRBD1	-	TRBV7-2	TRBJ1-2	CASSPGGLLGYTF	TGTGCCAGCAGCCCAGGGGGGTTATTGGGCTACACCTTC
TRBD1	-	TRBV28	TRBJ2-1	CASSLRGLNREFF	TGTGCCAGCAGTTTAAGGGGGCTTAATCGCGAGTTCTTC
-	-	TRBV19	TRBJ2-2	CASSPAAGELFF	TGTGCCAGTAGTCCCGCAGCCGGGGAGCTGTTTTTT
-	-	TRBV24-1	TRBJ1-3	CATSRNYSGNTIYF	TGTGCCACCAGCCGCAACTACTCTGGAAACACCATATATTTT
TRBD1	-	TRBV30	TRBJ1-1	CAWTRGQGRTEAFF	TGTGCCTGGACCCGGGGACAGGGGAGGACTGAAGCTTTCTTT
-	-	TRBV11-3	TRBJ1-1	CASSSYSNTEAFF	TGTGCCAGCAGTTCGTATAGTAACACTGAAGCTTTCTTT
-	once	TRBV19	TRBJ2-1	CATRLRGVVDEQFF	TGTGCCACCAGGCTGCGGGGAGTCGTCGATGAGCAGTTCTTC
TRBD1	-	TRBV3-1/TRBV3-2	TRBJ1-1	CASSPSRDRGLNTEAFF	TGTGCCAGCAGCCCGTCCCGGGACAGGGGGTTGAACACTGAAGCTTTCTTT
-	-	TRBV2	TRBJ2-1	CASSEFSPLF	TGTGCCAGCAGTGAATTCTCCCCCCTCTTC
TRBD2	-	TRBV5-8	TRBJ2-3	CASSRGLAGPDTQYF	TGTGCCAGCAGCCGGGGACTAGCGGGGCCAGATACGCAGTATTTT
-	-	TRBV20-1	TRBJ1-1	CSAASPAFF	TGCAGTGCCGCGTCCCCAGCTTTCTTT
-	-	TRBV15	TRBJ2-7	CATSRDRGLGEQYF	TGTGCCACCAGCAGAGATAGGGGTCTGGGCGAGCAGTACTTC
-	-	TRBV5-1	TRBJ2-2	CASSLLGDTGELFF	TGCGCCAGCAGCTTGTTAGGAGACACCGGGGAGCTGTTTTTT
TRBD1	-	TRBV5-1	TRBJ2-3	CASSSQGAQDTQYF	TGCGCCAGCAGCTCACAGGGGGCCCAAGATACGCAGTATTTT
-	-	TRBV2	TRBJ1-5	CASSEAPGRNQPQHF	TGTGCCAGCAGTGAAGCGCCAGGGCGAAATCAGCCCCAGCATTTT
TRBD1	few	TRBV19	TRBJ1-2	CASSPSGQGYGYTF	TGTGCCAGTTCACCCTCGGGACAGGGGTATGGCTACACCTTC
TRBD2	-	TRBV5-8	TRBJ2-5	CASSPGRGAPETQYF	TGTGCCAGCAGCCCGGGGAGGGGAGCGCCAGAGACCCAGTACTTC
TRBD2	few	TRBV5-1	TRBJ2-2	CASSKTSGEYTGELFF	TGCGCCAGCAGCAAGACTAGCGGGGAATACACCGGGGAGCTGTTTTTT
TRBD1	-	TRBV28	TRBJ2-6	CASSSRGGSASGANVLTF	TGTGCCAGCAGTTCCCGAGGGGGCTCGGCCTCTGGGGCCAACGTCCTGACTTTC
-	-	TRBV28	TRBJ1-4	CASSLYPIGANEKLFF	TGTGCCAGCAGCCTCTACCCGATCGGGGCTAATGAAAAACTGTTTTTT
-	once	TRBV1	TRBJ1-4	CTSSQGQGTTNEKLFF	TGCACCAGCAGCCAAGGGCAGGGGACAACTAATGAAAAACTGTTTTTT
-	-	TRBV10-3	TRBJ1-3	CVISTQGGNTIYF	TGTGTCATCAGTACCCAGGGAGGAAACACCATATATTTT
TRBD2	-	TRBV3-1/TRBV3-2	TRBJ2-1	CASSRTGGSEQFF	TGTGCCAGCAGCAGGACCGGGGGGAGTGAGCAGTTCTTC
TRBD2	-	TRBV7-2	TRBJ2-2	CASSLKGTSGTGELFF	TGTGCCAGCAGCTTAAAAGGGACTAGCGGAACCGGGGAGCTGTTTTTT
-	-	TRBV11-2	TRBJ2-3	CASSFAMTGDTQYF	TGTGCCAGCAGCTTCGCGATGACAGGAGATACGCAGTATTTT
-	-	TRBV7-3	TRBJ2-7	CASSLGGGSSYEQYF	TGTGCCAGCAGCTTAGGCGGAGGAAGCTCCTACGAGCAGTACTTC
-	-	TRBV7-6	TRBJ2-7	CASSSLPRSYEQYF	TGTGCCAGCAGCTCCCTCCCCCGCTCCTACGAGCAGTACTTC
-	-	TRBV7-2	TRBJ1-2	CASSSLGGLGYTF	TGTGCCAGCAGCTCCTTGGGGGGTTTGGGCTACACCTTC
TRBD2	-	TRBV7-3	TRBJ2-1	CASSSPVRSGSSYNEQFF	TGTGCCAGCAGCTCTCCCGTTAGGAGCGGGAGCTCCTACAATGAGCAGTTCTTC
-	-	TRBV9	TRBJ2-1	CASSRVLGRGSYNEQFF	TGTGCCAGCAGCCGAGTCCTTGGGCGGGGCTCCTACAATGAGCAGTTCTTC
-	-	TRBV18	TRBJ2-2	CASSPRRADGELFF	TGTGCCAGCTCACCACGGAGGGCGGACGGGGAGCTGTTTTTT
-	medium-sized	TRBV7-9	TRBJ2-7	CASSLVWSYEQYF	TGTGCCAGCAGCTTAGTCTGGAGCTACGAGCAGTACTTC
-	-	TRBV2	TRBJ1-1	CASSQGLGATEAFF	TGTGCCAGCAGTCAGGGACTGGGTGCCACTGAAGCTTTCTTT
TRBD2	-	TRBV28	TRBJ2-1	CASSLLAGHNEQFF	TGTGCCAGCAGTCTACTAGCGGGGCACAATGAGCAGTTCTTC
-	few	TRBV28	TRBJ2-6	CASSPLGVYSGANVLTF	TGTGCCAGCAGTCCCCTAGGGGTGTACTCTGGGGCCAACGTCCTGACTTTC
-	-	TRBV7-2	TRBJ2-1	CASSLVGVEQFF	TGTGCCAGCAGCTTAGTAGGGGTGGAGCAGTTCTTC
TRBD2	-	TRBV24-1	TRBJ2-1	CATSDRLAGGFNEQFF	TGTGCCACCAGTGACCGACTAGCGGGAGGTTTCAATGAGCAGTTCTTC
TRBD1	-	TRBV5-1	TRBJ2-5	CASSTGQGETQYF	TGCGCCAGCAGCACAGGACAGGGAGAGACCCAGTACTTC
TRBD1	-	TRBV7-9	TRBJ1-1	CASSPKTGGGTEAFF	TGTGCCAGCAGCCCAAAGACAGGGGGAGGGACTGAAGCTTTCTTT
-	-	TRBV18	TRBJ1-5	CASSPAPSNQPQHF	TGTGCCAGCTCACCGGCACCGAGCAATCAGCCCCAGCATTTT
TRBD1	-	TRBV10-1	TRBJ1-2	CASSAGQGNYGYTF	TGCGCCAGCAGTGCCGGACAGGGAAACTATGGCTACACCTTC
TRBD1	-	TRBV28	TRBJ2-5	CASRARTGSRTETQYF	TGTGCCAGCAGGGCCCGGACAGGGTCGAGAACAGAGACCCAGTACTTC
-	-	TRBV7-9	TRBJ2-2	CASSSNRGGQTGELFF	TGTGCCAGCAGCTCAAACCGCGGCGGGCAAACCGGGGAGCTGTTTTTT
-	-	TRBV3-1/TRBV3-2	TRBJ1-2	CASSQGSPGGYTF	TGTGCCAGCAGCCAAGGTTCACCGGGAGGCTACACCTTC
-	-	TRBV3-1/TRBV3-2	TRBJ1-5	CASSLSGTSLSNQPQHF	TGTGCCAGCAGCCTATCCGGGACTTCACTTAGCAATCAGCCCCAGCATTTT
TRBD2	-	TRBV27	TRBJ2-5	CASRRELGETQYF	TGTGCCAGCAGGCGGGAGTTGGGGGAGACCCAGTACTTC
TRBD1	-	TRBV14	TRBJ1-5	CASSQPPTGGGWSNQPQHF	TGTGCCAGCAGCCAACCCCCGACAGGGGGCGGTTGGAGCAATCAGCCCCAGCATTTT
-	-	TRBV11-2	TRBJ2-5	CASSLGTGAYQETQYF	TGTGCCAGCAGCTTAGGTACGGGAGCGTACCAAGAGACCCAGTACTTC
TRBD2	-	TRBV28	TRBJ2-1	CASSLVAGGREQFF	TGTGCCAGCAGTTTAGTAGCGGGGGGCCGTGAGCAGTTCTTC
TRBD1	-	TRBV5-4	TRBJ1-1	CASSFWDRGNTEAFF	TGTGCCAGCAGCTTCTGGGACAGGGGTAACACTGAAGCTTTCTTT
-	-	TRBV7-2	TRBJ1-1	CASSFRRNLNTEAFF	TGTGCCAGCAGCTTCAGGAGGAACTTAAACACTGAAGCTTTCTTT
-	-	TRBV13	TRBJ1-3	CASSITGGSGNTIYF	TGTGCCAGCAGCATAACAGGCGGCTCTGGAAACACCATATATTTT
TRBD2	-	TRBV3-1/TRBV3-2	TRBJ2-1	CASSQETSGRQDEQFF	TGTGCCAGCAGCCAAGAAACTAGCGGGAGGCAGGATGAGCAGTTCTTC